This T cell receptor (beta chain) was identified in a study of cytomegalovirus exposure and HLA in healthy donors. The CDR3 has 19 residues. V trimming: 0 bases; J trimming: 0 bases; junction bases outside the gene matches: 11. CDR1 MRHNA and CDR2 SNTAGT come from the germline V gene. PCR used 60 Vbeta primers and 13 Jbeta primers. Profiling relied on immunoSEQ multiplex PCR, and the TCRdb table lists in-frame clones only, not all of them. Among some 140,000 clones, 80% to 85% were seen once, and the ten largest hold roughly 1.3%. Specimen: PBMCs. The chain links TRBV6-4 to TRBJ1-5; 7 bases line up with TRBD1. This TCR was recovered from a male donor in good health and CMV-seropositive. In DNA form, the CDR3 reads TGTGCCAGCAGTGACTCTGGGGGCCAGGGGGAATATAGCAATCAGCCCCAGCATTTT. Translated: CASSDSGGQGEYSNQPQHF.